This TCR beta chain was sequenced during a study of vaccination effects on CD4 cells after COVID-19. TCRdb keeps only in-frame clones here, not all; method: immunoSEQ multiplex PCR. The sample holds approximately 29,000 clones, approximately 70% seen once. ViraFEST expansion of antigen-specific CD4+ T cells with viral peptide pools preceded sequencing. Around day 10 of culture, CD4+ T cells were separated out. This person caught SARS-CoV-2 sometime from March to December 2020, and PCR testing confirmed the infection. Cultivation was performed at a few million PBMC per well with around 9.3 IU/ml IL-2 and around 10 ug/ml peptides added. Each culture had half its medium swapped for IL-2 medium on days 3 and 7. This clone was detected only a few times. Its target is unknown. The CDR3 is 17 residues long. V lost 1 base to trimming and J lost 4 bases; unmatched junction nucleotides: 10. Germline lookup yields CDR1 MGHDK and CDR2 SYGVNS.

The clonotype was recovered from a human donor who had a prior SARS-CoV-2 infection. The starting material was CD4+ T cells from PBMCs cultured with a peptide pool, obtained before COVID-19 vaccination. The chain uses TRBV25-1 and TRBJ1-5, with TRBD1 matching 7 bases. The CDR3 DNA reads TGTGCCAGCAGTGAATCGAGGGGAGTCAGGGGGAATCAGCCCCAGCATTTT. Protein sequence: CASSESRGVRGNQPQHF.